The clone carrying this TCR beta chain appeared once. Method: immunoSEQ multiplex PCR; TCRdb's copy keeps in-frame clones and lacks some. The repertoire holds tens of thousands of clones, with around 83% as singletons. The record originates from a study of blood T cell repertoires in COVID-19. Overall study: The study drew acute and convalescent COVID-19 samples from the United States, Italy and Spain. T cells, B-cell-depleted T cells, or PBMCs provided the cDNA or gDNA that served as material.

The CDR3 is made up of 15 amino acids. The V gene lost 4 bases and the J gene lost 5 bases, with 18 bases spanning the gap. Germline CDR1 is SGHRS and CDR2 is YFSETQ. The receptor's source is a woman at least 80 years old with acute or convalescent COVID-19. The chain links TRBV5-1 to TRBJ1-2; D gene uncertain. The specimen was peripheral blood. As DNA, the CDR3 is TGCGCCAGCAGCCTCACGGGGAGTGATGGTTATGGCTACACCTTC. Its translation is CASSLTGSDGYGYTF.